This is a list of T cell receptor beta chains from one sample in a study of molecular identifiers for immune sequencing clone quantification. A single record per CDR3 protein comes from TCRdb applying MiXCR to the PCR reads. The table shows around 470,000 distinct CDR3 sequences, with around 23% occurring only once. Sequencing was performed on naive CD8+ T cells from blood, with Jurkat cell RNA spiked in. Every receptor here comes from a human donor in good health. Some libraries in this study had Jurkat cell RNA spiked in. Each CDR3 is given with its conserved first and last residue. A D gene is named only where the DNA matches it firmly. Not every row has a clone size; where given, it reads once, few, many or a size class.

j_call v_call clone_size d_call cdr3_aa cdr3_nt
TRBJ1-1 TRBV7-9 many TRBD1 CASSLVRDRGGTEAFF TGTGCCAGCAGCTTAGTAAGGGACAGGGGTGGTACTGAAGCTTTCTTT
TRBJ2-5 TRBV30 - - CAWKEVYQETQYF TGTGCCTGGAAAGAAGTGTACCAAGAGACCCAGTACTTC
TRBJ2-7 TRBV28 - - CASSFATSYEQYF TGTGCCAGCAGTTTTGCCACCTCCTACGAGCAGTACTTC
TRBJ2-1 TRBV9 few - CASSVSTEFAETYNEQFF TGTGCCAGCAGCGTTAGTACAGAATTTGCGGAGACCTACAATGAGCAGTTCTTC
TRBJ1-1 TRBV19 - - CASKTGTNSEAFF TGTGCCAGTAAAACAGGGACGAACTCTGAAGCTTTCTTT
TRBJ2-1 TRBV6-6 few - CASSPSGGDSYNEQFF TGTGCCAGCAGTCCTTCCGGGGGTGACTCCTACAATGAGCAGTTCTTC
TRBJ1-1 TRBV5-6 - - CASSLAVLGNTEAFF TGTGCCAGCAGCTTGGCCGTCTTGGGGAACACTGAAGCTTTCTTT
TRBJ1-1 TRBV30 - - CAWSPTEAFF TGTGCCTGGAGTCCGACTGAAGCTTTCTTT
TRBJ2-7 TRBV29-1 - - CSVDAGDTYEQYF TGCAGCGTTGATGCAGGGGATACCTACGAGCAGTACTTC
TRBJ2-7 TRBV25-1 - - CATRAYEQYF TGTGCCACCCGGGCCTACGAGCAGTACTTC
TRBJ2-2 TRBV7-9 many - CASNLGLTGELFF TGTGCCAGCAATTTAGGGTTGACCGGGGAGCTGTTTTTT
TRBJ1-1 TRBV29-1 many - CSVYRVNTEAFF TGCAGCGTTTACAGAGTGAACACTGAAGCTTTCTTT
TRBJ1-4 TRBV4-3 - - CASSQEFTPNEKLVF TGCGCCAGCAGCCAAGAATTCACACCTAATGAAAAACTGGTTTTT
TRBJ2-5 TRBV6-5 many TRBD1 CASSPWDRAKETQYF TGTGCCAGCAGTCCGTGGGACAGGGCGAAAGAGACCCAGTACTTC
TRBJ2-3 TRBV12-3/TRBV12-4 - - CASRSTWVTDTQYF TGTGCCAGCAGATCAACTTGGGTCACAGATACGCAGTATTTT
TRBJ2-2 TRBV4-1 many - CASSQSNTGELFF TGCGCCAGCAGCCAGAGTAACACCGGGGAGCTGTTTTTT
TRBJ2-7 TRBV11-1 few TRBD2 CASRIETGTNYYEQYF TGTGCCAGCAGGATTGAAACCGGGACTAACTACTACGAGCAGTACTTC
TRBJ2-7 TRBV27 - TRBD1 CACSSRLGTGASEQYF TGTGCCTGCAGTTCACGTCTGGGGACAGGGGCTAGCGAGCAGTACTTC
TRBJ1-4 TRBV7-9 - - CASSLAGQPNEKLFF TGTGCCAGCAGCTTAGCTGGACAGCCTAATGAAAAACTGTTTTTT
TRBJ2-5 TRBV29-1 few - CSVVWVRGPGAQTETQYF TGCAGCGTTGTCTGGGTTCGGGGGCCAGGGGCCCAAACGGAGACCCAGTACTTC
TRBJ2-7 TRBV30 few TRBD1 CAWSVLDRVLSEQYF TGTGCCTGGAGTGTATTGGACAGGGTCTTGTCCGAGCAGTACTTC
TRBJ1-2 TRBV19 - - CASSIGLNYGYTF TGTGCCAGTAGTATAGGCCTAAACTATGGCTACACCTTC
TRBJ2-7 TRBV12-3/TRBV12-4 - TRBD1 CASSPTIGTGGREQYF TGTGCCAGCAGCCCCACGATCGGGACAGGGGGTCGAGAGCAGTACTTC
TRBJ1-1 TRBV13 - TRBD1 CASSLGQDRATLYTEAFF TGTGCCAGCAGCTTAGGCCAGGACAGGGCTACATTGTACACTGAAGCTTTCTTT
TRBJ2-3 TRBV5-1 many TRBD1 CASTSGYRGRMDTQYF TGCGCCAGCACATCCGGATACAGGGGGCGCATGGATACGCAGTATTTT
TRBJ2-7 TRBV30 few - CAWSPGFYEQYF TGTGCCTGGAGCCCAGGGTTCTACGAGCAGTACTTC
TRBJ2-7 TRBV27 - TRBD2 CASSSGLKPYEQYF TGTGCCAGCAGTTCGGGACTAAAACCCTACGAGCAGTACTTC
TRBJ1-5 TRBV6-2/TRBV6-3 - TRBD1 CASSYLQGVNQPQHF TGTGCCAGCAGTTACTTACAGGGGGTCAATCAGCCCCAGCATTTT
TRBJ1-1 TRBV5-6 few - CASSLGFVAFF TGTGCCAGCAGCTTGGGGTTTGTAGCTTTCTTT
TRBJ2-3 TRBV7-2 few TRBD2 CASSSPGEREWADTQYF TGTGCCAGCAGCTCCCCCGGGGAGCGGGAGTGGGCAGATACGCAGTATTTT
TRBJ1-1 TRBV28 few - CASIQRGTMNTEAFF TGTGCCAGCATCCAACGGGGGACCATGAACACTGAAGCTTTCTTT
TRBJ1-2 TRBV4-1 - - CASSPAGGGMDGYTF TGCGCCAGCAGCCCGGCCGGGGGAGGGATGGATGGCTACACCTTC
TRBJ1-3 TRBV6-1 - - CASRPPPRGNTIYF TGTGCCAGCAGGCCCCCGCCAAGAGGAAACACCATATATTTT